These 22 T cell receptor beta chains were all obtained from the same sample, sequenced in a study of blood T cell repertoires in COVID-19. The protocol was immunoSEQ multiplex PCR, while the TCRdb copy is restricted to in-frame clones and leaves out a portion. The sample contains 110,000 to 150,000 clones, roughly 82% of which appear only once. Sequencing input: peripheral blood. The receptors originated from a man in his 60s with active or convalescent COVID-19.

V gene TRBV7-9 combines with J gene TRBJ1-1; possible D gene TRBD1, 5 bases. CDR1 is SEHNR, CDR2 FQNEAQ, per germline (reference sequence). This CDR3 contains 15 residues. Trimming shortened V by 1 base and J by 0 bases, and 9 bases separated the two germline ends. CDR3 protein: CASSLVPGMNTEAFF. In DNA, the CDR3 is TGTGCCAGCAGCTTAGTCCCAGGGATGAACACTGAAGCTTTCTTT.

The chain combines TRBV7-9 with TRBJ2-2; D may be TRBD2 (6 bases). The length of the CDR3 is 16 residues. Germline V gene lookup returns CDR1 SEHNR and CDR2 FQNEAQ (reference sequence). V gave up 7 bases and J gave up 3 bases, with 18 bases separating them. The CDR3 DNA reads TGTGCCAGCAAACCCCCCTTTAGGGAGGACACCGGGGAGCTGTTTTTT. This encodes CASKPPFREDTGELFF.

This clone occurred once. This chain joins TRBV25-1 and TRBJ1-2; 7 bases line up with TRBD1. Germline CDR1 reads MGHDK; CDR2 reads SYGVNS. The V segment lost 4 bases and the J segment 6 bases; nucleotides outside the gene matches: 8. The CDR3 consists of 14 residues. CDR3 in DNA: TGTGCCAGCAGTGGGTCGACAGGGCTTCATGGCTACACCTTC. Amino acids: CASSGSTGLHGYTF.

This clone appeared a few times. The V gene is TRBV2, the J gene TRBJ1-1, with D hard to call. The germline CDR1 and CDR2 sequences are SNHLY and FYNNEI. V dropped 4 bases and J dropped 0 bases, with 9 bases sitting between them. The CDR3 runs to 14 residues. CDR3 bases: TGTGCCAGCAGTGTCACGGCGGTGAACACTGAAGCTTTCTTT. It yields the protein CASSVTAVNTEAFF.

The CDR3 bases are TGTGCTAGTGGTTCGATGGACAGGGGGCCCCATGAGCAGTTCTTC. Translated: CASGSMDRGPHEQFF. This chain uses TRBV12-5 with TRBJ2-1; 11 positions agree with TRBD1. The V and J ends lost 4 bases and 8 bases, in that order; junction bases with no gene match: 7. The CDR3 runs 15 residues. CDR1 is LGHNT and CDR2 is FRNRAP in the germline V gene.

This clone was seen just once. This sequence joins TRBV7-2 and TRBJ2-1, with 11 bases matching TRBD2. The CDR3 contains 16 residues. With V trimmed by 4 bases and J by 7 bases, 9 bases remained unmatched. Germline CDR1 and CDR2: SGHTA and FQGNSA. The CDR3 region is CASSYVSGRVGNEQFF. The DNA of the CDR3 is TGTGCCAGCAGCTATGTTAGCGGGAGGGTCGGGAATGAGCAGTTCTTC.

The chain uses TRBV6-5 and TRBJ1-1; the D gene is possibly TRBD1 (6 bases). The V end was cut by 4 bases, the J end by 3 bases, with 15 bases between. CDR1 MNHEY and CDR2 SVGAGI come from the germline V gene. This CDR3 comprises 15 residues. For the CDR3, the DNA is TGTGCCAGCAGTTCCTCAGGGGTCGGGTACACTGAAGCTTTCTTT. Its translation: CASSSSGVGYTEAFF.

The J gene is TRBJ2-7, the V gene TRBV5-5; TRBD2 aligns across 12 bases. The CDR3 runs to 15 residues. After removal of 3 bases from V and 2 bases from J, the junction contained 3 bases not matched to a gene. The germline CDR1 and CDR2 sequences are SGHKS and YYEKEE (reference sequence). CDR3 nucleotides: TGTGCCAGCAGCTCTAGGACTAGCGGGACCTACGAGCAGTACGTC. Its protein is CASSSRTSGTYEQYV.

V gene TRBV6-2 or TRBV6-3 combines with J gene TRBJ1-2, with D possibly being TRBD1 (5 bases). Between the trimmed V and J ends, which lost 3 bases and 6 bases, there was a span of 11 bases. Germline loops: CDR1 MNHEY, CDR2 SVGEGT. The CDR3 contains 13 residues. Here the CDR3 DNA reads TGTGCCAGCAGTTATTTAGCCAGGGATGGCTACACCTTC. This sequence encodes CASSYLARDGYTF.

The gene calls are TRBV7-9 and TRBJ1-1; D may be TRBD1 (5 bases). The CDR3 totals 14 residues. V gave up 1 base and J gave up 5 bases, with 11 bases separating them. The germline CDR1 and CDR2 sequences are SEHNR and FQNEAQ (reference sequence). The CDR3 is CASSLVGVSTEAFF. The CDR3 DNA is TGTGCCAGCAGCTTAGTAGGGGTATCAACTGAAGCTTTCTTT.

The chain has TRBV5-4 and TRBJ2-2, with a weak D call TRBD2 (5 bases). Germline lookup yields CDR1 SGHNT and CDR2 YYREEE (reference sequence). Trimming removed 0 bases from V and 7 bases from J, with 7 bases in between. The CDR3 is 13 residues long. DNA of the CDR3: TGTGCCAGCAGCTTGGCCCGGGGCGGGGAGCTGTTTTTT. This translates into CASSLARGGELFF. The full variable domain, with the rest looked up from reference TRBV5-4 and TRBJ2-2, is ETGVTQSPTHLIKTRGQQVTLRCSSQSGHNTVSWYQQALGQGPQFIFQYYREEENGRGNFPPRFSGLQFPNYSSELNVNALELDDSALYLCASSLARGGELFFGEGSRLTVL.

The rearrangement links TRBV2 to TRBJ1-3; D gene unclear. This CDR3 has 14 residues. Germline loops: CDR1 SNHLY, CDR2 FYNNEI. The V and J ends lost 2 bases and 3 bases respectively, with 8 bases between them. CDR3 DNA sequence: TGTGCCAGCAGTGAACTGGCATATGGAAACACCATATATTTT. It is translated as CASSELAYGNTIYF.

This chain links TRBV10-3 with TRBJ2-5; D gene ambiguous. V lost 6 bases, J lost 3 bases, and 5 bases lay in between. The CDR3 totals 11 residues. Germline V gene lookup returns CDR1 ENHRY and CDR2 SYGVKD. CDR3 sequence reads: CAIRSEETQYF. DNA of the CDR3: TGTGCCATCAGGTCCGAAGAGACCCAGTACTTC.

This clone was detected once. This sample also contains other DNA sequences that code for the same CDR3. The chain recombines TRBV18 with TRBJ1-1; D might be TRBD1 (5 bases). The germline gives CDR1 KGHSH, CDR2 LQKENI. V was shortened by 3 bases and J by 2 bases, with 10 bases between the two germline ends. The CDR3 sequence is 14 residues long. CDR3 region: CASSPDSLNTEAFF. The DNA of the CDR3 is TGTGCCAGCTCACCTGACAGCCTTAACACTGAAGCTTTCTTT.

The chain employs TRBV5-1 and TRBJ2-2, with TRBD1 matching over 10 bases. The CDR3 has 14 residues. V gave up 5 bases and J gave up 6 bases; unmatched junction bases: 4. Germline CDR1 and CDR2: SGHRS and YFSETQ. The CDR3 spells CASREGTGAGELFF. For the CDR3, the DNA is TGCGCCAGCAGAGAAGGGACAGGGGCCGGGGAGCTGTTTTTT.

The chain carries TRBV5-5 and TRBJ1-2; a possible D gene is TRBD1 (6 bases). Deletions cut 4 bases from V and 3 bases from J, with 16 bases between. CDR1 SGHKS and CDR2 YYEKEE come from the germline V gene (reference sequence). This CDR3 is 15 amino acids long. The CDR3, as DNA: TGTGCCAGCAGCAGGGGCGGGGGCGTTTACTATGGCTACACCTTC. It encodes CASSRGGGVYYGYTF.

The rearrangement links TRBV5-5 to TRBJ1-6; the D is unclear. CDR3 length: 13 residues. Germline V gene lookup returns CDR1 SGHKS and CDR2 YYEKEE (reference sequence). V lost 0 bases, J lost 9 bases, and 7 bases lay in between. The chain's CDR3 is CASSLASGSPLHF. The DNA for the CDR3 is TGTGCCAGCAGCTTGGCCTCGGGTTCACCCCTCCACTTT.

V and J are TRBV19 and TRBJ1-6; D may be TRBD1 (5 bases). Trimming removed 5 bases from V and 8 bases from J, with 10 bases in between. The CDR3 has 13 amino acids. The germline V gene has CDR1 LNHDA and CDR2 SQIVND (reference sequence). The CDR3 coding sequence is TGTGCCAGTAGTCAGGGCCGTGATTCACCCCTCCACTTT. This translates into CASSQGRDSPLHF.

The chain employs TRBV19 and TRBJ1-1; 9 bases agree with TRBD1. Germline CDR1 LNHDA, CDR2 SQIVND (reference sequence). CDR3 length: 15 amino acids. Trimming cost V 6 bases and J 4 bases; bases outside gene matches: 9. This chain's CDR3 is CASSTGGAGVTEAFF. CDR3 DNA sequence: TGTGCCAGTAGCACAGGGGGCGCCGGGGTCACTGAAGCTTTCTTT.

This rearrangement joins TRBV6-5 to TRBJ1-2; no clear D. Trimming pared 2 bases from V and 10 bases from J, leaving 20 bases between. The CDR3 totals 15 residues. Germline-derived CDR1 and CDR2 are MNHEY and SVGAGI. For the CDR3, the DNA is TGTGCCAGCAGTTACCGGCGTGGACGGGAAGGACTCTACACCTTC. Protein: CASSYRRGREGLYTF.

V is TRBV19 and J is TRBJ1-6; D not certain. Germline CDR1 reads LNHDA; CDR2 reads SQIVND (reference sequence). Trimming removed 4 bases from V and 6 bases from J, with 16 bases in between. CDR3 length equals 16 residues. The CDR3 sequence: CASSKLAGNFNSPLHF. The CDR3 DNA reads TGTGCCAGTAGTAAGTTGGCGGGGAACTTTAATTCACCCCTCCACTTT.

This rearrangement joins TRBV11-3 to TRBJ2-3, with D possibly being TRBD1 (6 bases). Deletions cut 0 bases from V and 2 bases from J, with 9 bases between. CDR1 is SGHNT, CDR2 YENEEA, per germline. The length of the CDR3 is 15 residues. CDR3 amino acids: CASSLDGQTTDTQYF. The DNA of the CDR3 is TGTGCCAGCAGCTTAGACGGACAGACCACAGATACGCAGTATTTT.